One sample yielded the 7 T cell receptor beta chains listed below, sequenced in a study of cytomegalovirus exposure and HLA in healthy donors. Researchers ran the PCR with 60 Vbeta and 13 Jbeta primers. Generated by immunoSEQ multiplex PCR, the TCRdb table keeps only in-frame clones and is missing some. Of about 110,000 clones listed, approximately 82% are singletons. The sample taken for sequencing was PBMCs. All receptors come from a man aged 25 to 40 in good health and CMV-seropositive.

V and J are TRBV28 and TRBJ1-1, with D uncertain. V was cut by 10 bases and J by 0 bases, with 15 bases left in between. Germline-derived CDR1 and CDR2 are MDHEN and SYDVKM. The CDR3 length is 14 residues. The CDR3 is CATRGWRMNTEAFF. In nucleotides, the CDR3 is TGTGCCACCCGAGGTTGGAGGATGAACACTGAAGCTTTCTTT.

The chain joins TRBV5-1 to TRBJ1-1, with no clear D. V lost 0 bases and J lost 7, with 13 bases in between. The CDR3 sequence is 14 residues long. Per germline, CDR1 SGHRS and CDR2 YFSETQ. The chain's CDR3 is CASSLAENDFEAFF. The CDR3 region has the DNA TGCGCCAGCAGCTTGGCCGAGAACGATTTTGAAGCTTTCTTT.

As to this clone: A junction boundary mismatches the germline segment, possibly from a read error. Different DNA sequences within this sample yield the same CDR3. The chain carries TRBV4-3 and TRBJ1-2; weak D call: TRBD1 (5 bases). The CDR3 has 15 residues. Germline-derived CDR1 and CDR2 are LGHNA and YSLEER. The CDR3 is CASSHVRGGFMGYTF. The DNA for the CDR3 is TGCGCCAGCAGCCATGTACGGGGGGGGTTTATGGGCTATACCTTC.

This clone is a singleton in its sample. The chain is built from TRBV9 and TRBJ2-3; D is ambiguous. The germline V and J ends were trimmed by 2 bases and 2 bases, with 6 bases remaining between them. The CDR3 spans 13 residues. CDR1 and CDR2 (germline): SGDLS, YYNGEE. CDR3 DNA: TGTGCCAGCAGCGTGGGCCACACAGATACGCAGTATTTT. Protein: CASSVGHTDTQYF.

The chain links TRBV13 to TRBJ1-1; D might be TRBD1 (5 bases). CDR3 length: 14 amino acids. Per the germline V gene, CDR1 is PRHDT and CDR2 is FYEKMQ (reference sequence). Between the trimmed V and J ends, which lost 5 bases and 5 bases, there was a span of 15 bases. CDR3 nucleotide sequence: TGTGCCAGCAGCGGCGGGACGGGGAGAACTGAAGCTTTCTTT. Translation gives CASSGGTGRTEAFF.

This clone was seen only once. The chain recombines TRBV18 with TRBJ2-5, with TRBD1 matching 8 bases. The DNA end lines up better with TRBJ2-7; the J call may be wrong. In germline, CDR1 is KGHSH, CDR2 LQKENI. The CDR3 runs 14 residues. CDR3: CASSPRTGTYEQYF. The CDR3 coding sequence is TGTGCCAGCTCACCCCGGACAGGGACCTACGAGCAGTACTTC.

The rearrangement links TRBV2 to TRBJ1-1; possibly TRBD1 for D (5 bases). The CDR3 has 16 residues. Per the germline V gene, CDR1 is SNHLY and CDR2 is FYNNEI. V was trimmed by 9 bases and J by 0 bases, leaving 20 bases between them. The CDR3 nucleotides are TGTGCCAGGGAAGCCACTCAGGGAATTATGAACACTGAAGCTTTCTTT. Translation gives CAREATQGIMNTEAFF.